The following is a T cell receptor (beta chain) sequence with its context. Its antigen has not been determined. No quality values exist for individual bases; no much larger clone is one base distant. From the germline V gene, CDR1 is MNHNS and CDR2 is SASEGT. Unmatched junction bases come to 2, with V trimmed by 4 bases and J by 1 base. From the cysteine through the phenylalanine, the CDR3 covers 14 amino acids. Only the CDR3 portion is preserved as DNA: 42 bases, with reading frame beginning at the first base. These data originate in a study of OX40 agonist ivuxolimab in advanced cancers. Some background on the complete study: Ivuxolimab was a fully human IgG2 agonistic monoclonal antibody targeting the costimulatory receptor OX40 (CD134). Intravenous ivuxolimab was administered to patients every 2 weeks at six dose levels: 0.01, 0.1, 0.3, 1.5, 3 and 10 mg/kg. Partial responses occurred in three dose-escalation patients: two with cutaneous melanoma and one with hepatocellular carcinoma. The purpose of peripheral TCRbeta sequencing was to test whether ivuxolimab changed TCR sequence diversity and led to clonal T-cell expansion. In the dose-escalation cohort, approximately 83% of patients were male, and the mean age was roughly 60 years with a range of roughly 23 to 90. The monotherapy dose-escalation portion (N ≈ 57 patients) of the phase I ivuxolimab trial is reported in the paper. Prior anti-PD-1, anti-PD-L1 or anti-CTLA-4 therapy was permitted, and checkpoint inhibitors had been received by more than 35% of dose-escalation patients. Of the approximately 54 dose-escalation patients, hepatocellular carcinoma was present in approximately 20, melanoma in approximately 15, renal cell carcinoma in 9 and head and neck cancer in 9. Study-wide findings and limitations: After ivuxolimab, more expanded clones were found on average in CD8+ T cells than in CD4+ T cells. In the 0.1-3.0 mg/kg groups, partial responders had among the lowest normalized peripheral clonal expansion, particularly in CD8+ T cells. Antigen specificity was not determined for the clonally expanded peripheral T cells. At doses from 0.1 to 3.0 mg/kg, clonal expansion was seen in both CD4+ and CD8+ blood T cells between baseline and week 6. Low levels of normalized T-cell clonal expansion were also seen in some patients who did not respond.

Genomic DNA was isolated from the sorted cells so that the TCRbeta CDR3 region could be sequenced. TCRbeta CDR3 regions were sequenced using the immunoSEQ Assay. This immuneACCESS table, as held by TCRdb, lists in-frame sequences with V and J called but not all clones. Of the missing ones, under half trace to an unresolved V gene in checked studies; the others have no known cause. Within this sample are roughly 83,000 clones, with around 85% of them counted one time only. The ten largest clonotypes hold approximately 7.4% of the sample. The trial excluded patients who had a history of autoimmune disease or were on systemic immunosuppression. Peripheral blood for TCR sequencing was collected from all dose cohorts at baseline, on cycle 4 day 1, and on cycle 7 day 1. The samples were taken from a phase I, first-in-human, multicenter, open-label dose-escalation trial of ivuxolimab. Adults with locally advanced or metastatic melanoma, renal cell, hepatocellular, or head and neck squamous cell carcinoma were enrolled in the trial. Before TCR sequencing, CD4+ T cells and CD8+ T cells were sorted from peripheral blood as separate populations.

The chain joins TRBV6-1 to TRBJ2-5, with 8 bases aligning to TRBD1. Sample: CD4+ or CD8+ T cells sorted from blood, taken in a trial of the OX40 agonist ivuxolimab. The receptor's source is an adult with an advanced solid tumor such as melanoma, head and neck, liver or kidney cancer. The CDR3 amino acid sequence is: CASSVGQGQETQYF. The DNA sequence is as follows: TGTGCCAGCAGTGTTGGACAGGGCCAAGAGACCCAGTACTTC.